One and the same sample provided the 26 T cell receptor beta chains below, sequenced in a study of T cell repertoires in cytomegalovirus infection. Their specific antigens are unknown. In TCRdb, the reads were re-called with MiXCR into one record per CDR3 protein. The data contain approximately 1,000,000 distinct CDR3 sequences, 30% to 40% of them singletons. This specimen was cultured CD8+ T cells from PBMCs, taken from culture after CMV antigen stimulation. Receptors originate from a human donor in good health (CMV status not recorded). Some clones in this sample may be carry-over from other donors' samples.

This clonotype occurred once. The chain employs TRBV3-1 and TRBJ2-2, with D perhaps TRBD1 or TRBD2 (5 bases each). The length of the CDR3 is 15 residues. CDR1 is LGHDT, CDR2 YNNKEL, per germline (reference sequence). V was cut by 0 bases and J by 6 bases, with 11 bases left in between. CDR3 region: CASSQDLGVPGELFF. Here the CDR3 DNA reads TGTGCCAGCAGCCAAGATTTGGGGGTTCCCGGGGAGCTGTTTTTT.

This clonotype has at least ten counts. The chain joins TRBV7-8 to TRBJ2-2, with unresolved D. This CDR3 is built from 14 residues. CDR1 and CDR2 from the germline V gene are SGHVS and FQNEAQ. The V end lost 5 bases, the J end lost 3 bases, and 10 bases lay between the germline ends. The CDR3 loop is CASSAWTDTGELFF. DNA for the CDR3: TGTGCCAGCAGCGCATGGACGGACACCGGGGAGCTGTTTTTT.

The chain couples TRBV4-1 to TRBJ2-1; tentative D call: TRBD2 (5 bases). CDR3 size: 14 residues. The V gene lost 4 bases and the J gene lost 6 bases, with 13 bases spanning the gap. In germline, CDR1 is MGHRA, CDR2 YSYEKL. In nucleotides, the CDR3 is TGCGCCAGCAGCCCCATAGGACTCCCCAATGAGCAGTTCTTC. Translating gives CASSPIGLPNEQFF.

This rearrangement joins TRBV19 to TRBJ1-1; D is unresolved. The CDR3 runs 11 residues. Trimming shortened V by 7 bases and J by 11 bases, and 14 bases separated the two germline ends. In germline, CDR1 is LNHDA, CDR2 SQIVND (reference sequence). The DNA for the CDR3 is TGTGCCAGTATGGTGGGCGCTTTGGCTTTCTTT. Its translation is CASMVGALAFF.

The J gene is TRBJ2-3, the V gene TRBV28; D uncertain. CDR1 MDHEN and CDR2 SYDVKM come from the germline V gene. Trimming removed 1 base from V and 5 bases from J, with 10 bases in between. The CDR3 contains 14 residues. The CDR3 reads CASSLYVSGDTQYF. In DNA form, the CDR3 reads TGTGCCAGCAGTTTATATGTCTCGGGAGATACGCAGTATTTT.

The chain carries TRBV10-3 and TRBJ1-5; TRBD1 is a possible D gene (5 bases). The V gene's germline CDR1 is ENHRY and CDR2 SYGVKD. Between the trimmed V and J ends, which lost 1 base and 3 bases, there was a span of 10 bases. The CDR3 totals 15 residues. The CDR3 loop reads CAISELGGTNQPQHF. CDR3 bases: TGTGCCATCAGTGAGTTAGGAGGGACCAATCAGCCCCAGCATTTT.

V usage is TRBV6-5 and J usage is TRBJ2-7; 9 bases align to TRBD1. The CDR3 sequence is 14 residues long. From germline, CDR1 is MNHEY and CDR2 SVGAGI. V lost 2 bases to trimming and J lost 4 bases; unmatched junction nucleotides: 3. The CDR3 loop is CASSYGTGRYEQYV. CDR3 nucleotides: TGTGCCAGCAGTTACGGGACAGGGCGGTACGAGCAGTACGTC.

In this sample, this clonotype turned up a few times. The CDR3 is CASSSSRDEQYV. CDR3 in DNA: TGTGCCAGCAGTTCGTCAAGGGACGAGCAGTACGTC. This rearrangement joins TRBV7-9 to TRBJ2-7; D not certain. The CDR3 sequence is 12 residues long. Looked up from germline, CDR1 is SEHNR and CDR2 is FQNEAQ (reference sequence). The V gene lost 6 bases and the J gene lost 5 bases, with 11 bases spanning the gap.

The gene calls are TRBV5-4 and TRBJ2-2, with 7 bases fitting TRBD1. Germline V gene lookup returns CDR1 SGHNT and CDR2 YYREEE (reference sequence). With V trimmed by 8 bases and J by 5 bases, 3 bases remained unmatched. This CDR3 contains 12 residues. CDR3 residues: CASRGPTGELFF. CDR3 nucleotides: TGTGCCAGTAGGGGGCCTACCGGGGAGCTGTTTTTT.

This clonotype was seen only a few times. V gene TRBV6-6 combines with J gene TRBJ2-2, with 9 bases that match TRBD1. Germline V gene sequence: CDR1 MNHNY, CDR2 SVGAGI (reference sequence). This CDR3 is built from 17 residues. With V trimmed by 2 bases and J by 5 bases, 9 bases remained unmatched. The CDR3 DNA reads TGTGCCAGCAGTTACACCGAGGGGACAGGGAGAACCGGGGAGCTGTTTTTT. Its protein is CASSYTEGTGRTGELFF.

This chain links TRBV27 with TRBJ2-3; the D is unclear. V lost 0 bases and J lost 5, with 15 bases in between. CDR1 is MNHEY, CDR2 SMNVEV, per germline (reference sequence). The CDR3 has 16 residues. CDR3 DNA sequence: TGTGCCAGCAGTTTATCGACTGACCCTGCCGAAGATACGCAGTATTTT. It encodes CASSLSTDPAEDTQYF.

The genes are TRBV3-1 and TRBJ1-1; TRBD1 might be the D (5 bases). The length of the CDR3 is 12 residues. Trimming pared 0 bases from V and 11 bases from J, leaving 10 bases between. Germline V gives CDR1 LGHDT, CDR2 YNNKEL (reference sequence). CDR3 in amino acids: CASSQDRQKAFF. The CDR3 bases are TGTGCCAGCAGCCAAGATCGACAGAAGGCTTTCTTT.

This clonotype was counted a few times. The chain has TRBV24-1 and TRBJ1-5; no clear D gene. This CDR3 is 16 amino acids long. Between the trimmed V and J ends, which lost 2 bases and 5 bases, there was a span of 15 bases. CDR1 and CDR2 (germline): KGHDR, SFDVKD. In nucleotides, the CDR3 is TGTGCCACCAGTGATTCGCAAGAGAGAAGGGATCAGCCCCAGCATTTT. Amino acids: CATSDSQERRDQPQHF.

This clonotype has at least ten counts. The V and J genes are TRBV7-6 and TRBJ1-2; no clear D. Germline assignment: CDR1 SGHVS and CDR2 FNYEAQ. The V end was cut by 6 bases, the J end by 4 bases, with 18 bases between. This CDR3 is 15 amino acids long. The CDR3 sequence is CASSPNTLAFYGYTF. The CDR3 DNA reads TGTGCCAGCAGTCCTAATACACTCGCCTTCTATGGCTACACCTTC.

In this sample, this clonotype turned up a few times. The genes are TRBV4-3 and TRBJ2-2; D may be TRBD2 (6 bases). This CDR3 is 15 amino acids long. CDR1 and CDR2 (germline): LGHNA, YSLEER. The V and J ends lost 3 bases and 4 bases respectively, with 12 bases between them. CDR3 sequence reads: CASSQSEGFTGELFF. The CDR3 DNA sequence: TGCGCCAGCAGCCAGTCGGAGGGGTTCACCGGGGAGCTGTTTTTT.

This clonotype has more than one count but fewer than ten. The CDR3 nucleotides are TGTGCCAGCAGCTCCTACGGGACTAGCGGTGGGGATGAGCAGTTCTTC. The encoded protein is CASSSYGTSGGDEQFF. This rearrangement joins TRBV3-1 to TRBJ2-1; 11 bases fit TRBD2. V trimming: 5 bases; J trimming: 8 bases; junction bases outside the gene matches: 11. Germline V gives CDR1 LGHDT, CDR2 YNNKEL (reference sequence). The CDR3 contains 16 residues.

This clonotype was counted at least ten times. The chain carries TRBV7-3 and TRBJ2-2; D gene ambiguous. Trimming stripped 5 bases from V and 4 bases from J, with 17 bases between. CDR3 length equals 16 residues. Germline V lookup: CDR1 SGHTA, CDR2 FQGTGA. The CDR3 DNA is TGTGCCAGCAGCCTTACAGAGAAAGGTGTCACCGGGGAGCTGTTTTTT. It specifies CASSLTEKGVTGELFF.

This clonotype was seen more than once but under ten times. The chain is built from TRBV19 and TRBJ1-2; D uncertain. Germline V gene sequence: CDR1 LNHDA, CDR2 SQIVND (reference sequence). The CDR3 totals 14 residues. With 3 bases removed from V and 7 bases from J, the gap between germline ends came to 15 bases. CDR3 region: CASSIPDGGFGYTF. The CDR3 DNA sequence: TGTGCCAGTAGTATCCCGGACGGAGGGTTTGGCTACACCTTC.

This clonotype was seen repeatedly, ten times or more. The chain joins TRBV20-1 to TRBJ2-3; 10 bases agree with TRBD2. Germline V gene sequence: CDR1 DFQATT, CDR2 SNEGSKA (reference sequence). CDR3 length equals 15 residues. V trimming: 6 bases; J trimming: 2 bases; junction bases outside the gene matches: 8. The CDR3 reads CSAALAGATTDTQYF. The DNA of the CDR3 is TGCAGTGCGGCTCTAGCGGGGGCGACCACAGATACGCAGTATTTT.

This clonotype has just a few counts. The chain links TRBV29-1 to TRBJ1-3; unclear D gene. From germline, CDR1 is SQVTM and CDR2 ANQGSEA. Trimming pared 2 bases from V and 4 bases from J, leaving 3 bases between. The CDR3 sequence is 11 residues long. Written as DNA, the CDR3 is TGCAGCGTTGAAACGGGAAACACCATATATTTT. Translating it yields CSVETGNTIYF.

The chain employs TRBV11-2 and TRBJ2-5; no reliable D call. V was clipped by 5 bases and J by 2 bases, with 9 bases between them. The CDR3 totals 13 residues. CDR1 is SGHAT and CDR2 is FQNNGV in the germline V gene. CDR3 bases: TGTGCCAGCAGCAATGACCAACAAGAGACCCAGTACTTC. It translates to CASSNDQQETQYF.

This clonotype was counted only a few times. Here the CDR3 reads CASSLVPGPKRETQYF. CDR3 coding DNA: TGTGCCAGCAGTTTAGTTCCGGGGCCAAAGAGGGAGACCCAGTACTTC. This chain links TRBV27 with TRBJ2-5; tentatively, D is TRBD1 or TRBD2 (5 bases each). Germline assignment: CDR1 MNHEY and CDR2 SMNVEV (reference sequence). The CDR3 has 16 residues. Trimming stripped 2 bases from V and 5 bases from J, with 18 bases between.

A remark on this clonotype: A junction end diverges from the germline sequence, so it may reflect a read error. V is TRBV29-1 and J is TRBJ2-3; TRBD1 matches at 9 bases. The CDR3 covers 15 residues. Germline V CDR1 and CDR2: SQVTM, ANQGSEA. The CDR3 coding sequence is TGTAGCGTCGGGACCGGGACAGGGAGCACAGATACGCAGTATTTT. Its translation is CSVGTGTGSTDTQYF.

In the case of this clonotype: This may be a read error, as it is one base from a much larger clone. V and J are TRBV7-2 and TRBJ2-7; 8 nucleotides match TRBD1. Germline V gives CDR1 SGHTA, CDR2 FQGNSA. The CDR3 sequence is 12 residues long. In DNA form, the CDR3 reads TGTGTCAGCAGCCAGACAGGGGTTGAGCAGTACTTC. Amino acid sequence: CVSSQTGVEQYF.

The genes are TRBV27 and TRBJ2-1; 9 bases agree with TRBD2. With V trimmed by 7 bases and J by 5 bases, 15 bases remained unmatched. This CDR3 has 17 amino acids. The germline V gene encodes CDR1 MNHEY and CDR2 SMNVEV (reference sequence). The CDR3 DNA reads TGTGCCAGCACCTTAAACTCGCGGGGGGGCCCCCACAATGAGCAGTTCTTC. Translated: CASTLNSRGGPHNEQFF.

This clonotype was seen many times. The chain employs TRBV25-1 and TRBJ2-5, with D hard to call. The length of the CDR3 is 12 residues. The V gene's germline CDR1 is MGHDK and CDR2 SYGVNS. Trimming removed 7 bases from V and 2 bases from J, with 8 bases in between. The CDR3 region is CASKFDQETQYF. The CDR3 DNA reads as TGTGCCAGCAAATTTGATCAAGAGACCCAGTACTTC. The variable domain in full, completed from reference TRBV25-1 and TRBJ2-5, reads EADIYQTPRYLVIGTGKKITLECSQTMGHDKMYWYQQDPGMELHLIHYSYGVNSTEKGDLSSESTVSRIRTEHFPLTLESARPSHTSQYLCASKFDQETQYFGPGTRLLVL.